The 6 T cell receptor beta chains below all came from one sample that was sequenced in a study of control samples from healthy donors and cancer patients. Method: immunoSEQ multiplex PCR; TCRdb's copy keeps in-frame clones and lacks some. The table includes roughly 200,000 clones, about 89% detected once. The sample consisted of blood. These receptors all stem from a man aged 30 to 39 in good health.

The V gene is TRBV7-3, the J gene TRBJ2-2; D unresolved. This CDR3 has 15 amino acids. V lost 1 base and J 1 base, leaving 7 bases between the germline ends. Germline-derived CDR1 and CDR2 are SGHTA and FQGTGA. CDR3 DNA sequence: TGTGCCAGCAGCTTAAATGGGCAGAACACCGGGGAGCTGTTTTTT. Encoded protein: CASSLNGQNTGELFF.

This sequence joins TRBV7-6 and TRBJ2-3, with 7 bases lining up with TRBD2. Unmatched junction bases numbered 11, after V lost 2 bases and J lost 0 bases. From germline, CDR1 is SGHVS and CDR2 FNYEAQ. The CDR3 consists of 18 residues. In nucleotides, the CDR3 is TGTGCCAGCAGCTTATCCCGCCGCAGCGGGACTAGCACAGATACGCAGTATTTT. Its protein is CASSLSRRSGTSTDTQYF.

The chain links TRBV3-1 (or the pseudogene TRBV3-2) to TRBJ2-7, with no clear D. The ends were cut back, 3 bases at V and 1 base at J, with 4 bases in the middle. The CDR3 is made up of 12 amino acids. Germline V CDR1 and CDR2: LGHDT, YNNKEL (reference sequence). Here the CDR3 reads CASSQRSYEQYF. CDR3 bases: TGTGCCAGCAGCCAGAGATCCTACGAGCAGTACTTC.

The chain joins TRBV18 to TRBJ2-1; 10 bases map to TRBD1. The CDR3 length is 17 residues. V gave up 3 bases and J gave up 1 base; unmatched junction bases: 6. Germline V gene data show CDR1 as KGHSH and CDR2 as LQKENI. DNA of the CDR3: TGTGCCAGCTCACCCAGCGACAGGGGGCAATCCTACAATGAGCAGTTCTTC. The encoded protein is CASSPSDRGQSYNEQFF. The full variable domain, with the rest looked up from reference TRBV18 and TRBJ2-1, is NAGVMQNPRHLVRRRGQEARLRCSPMKGHSHVYWYRQLPEEGLKFMVYLQKENIIDESGMPKERFSAEFPKEGPSILRIQQVVRGDSAAYFCASSPSDRGQSYNEQFFGPGTRLTVL.

This chain joins TRBV4-1 and TRBJ2-1; 14 nucleotides agree with TRBD2. The CDR3 totals 17 residues. Germline trimming cut 6 bases from V and 0 bases from J; bases unmatched to any gene: 4. Germline-derived CDR1 and CDR2 are MGHRA and YSYEKL. CDR3 protein: CASRVTSGGVSYNEQFF. The CDR3 bases are TGCGCCAGCAGGGTGACTAGCGGGGGGGTCTCCTACAATGAGCAGTTCTTC.

The chain recombines TRBV9 with TRBJ1-6; no reliable D call. V lost 3 bases and J 0 bases, leaving 10 bases between the germline ends. This CDR3 contains 16 residues. Germline V gives CDR1 SGDLS, CDR2 YYNGEE. This chain's CDR3 is CASSADQYSYNSPLHF. In DNA, the CDR3 is TGTGCCAGCAGCGCCGACCAATACTCCTATAATTCACCCCTCCACTTT.